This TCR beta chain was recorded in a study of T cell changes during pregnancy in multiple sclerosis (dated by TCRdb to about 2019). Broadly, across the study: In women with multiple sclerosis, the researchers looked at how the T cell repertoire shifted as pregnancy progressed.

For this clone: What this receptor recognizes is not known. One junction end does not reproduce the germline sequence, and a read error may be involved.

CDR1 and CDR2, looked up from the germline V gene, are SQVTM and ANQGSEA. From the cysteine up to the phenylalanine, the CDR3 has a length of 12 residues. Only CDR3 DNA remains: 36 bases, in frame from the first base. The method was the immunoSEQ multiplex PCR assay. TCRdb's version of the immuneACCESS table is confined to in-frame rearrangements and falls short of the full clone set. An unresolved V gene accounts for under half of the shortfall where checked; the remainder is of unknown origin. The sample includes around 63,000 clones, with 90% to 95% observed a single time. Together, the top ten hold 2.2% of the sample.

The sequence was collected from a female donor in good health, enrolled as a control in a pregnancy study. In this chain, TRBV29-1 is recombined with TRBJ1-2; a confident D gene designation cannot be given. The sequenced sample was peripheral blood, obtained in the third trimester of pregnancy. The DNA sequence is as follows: TGCAGCGTTCAAGACACTACGTATGGCTACACCTTC. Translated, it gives CSVQDTTYGYTF.